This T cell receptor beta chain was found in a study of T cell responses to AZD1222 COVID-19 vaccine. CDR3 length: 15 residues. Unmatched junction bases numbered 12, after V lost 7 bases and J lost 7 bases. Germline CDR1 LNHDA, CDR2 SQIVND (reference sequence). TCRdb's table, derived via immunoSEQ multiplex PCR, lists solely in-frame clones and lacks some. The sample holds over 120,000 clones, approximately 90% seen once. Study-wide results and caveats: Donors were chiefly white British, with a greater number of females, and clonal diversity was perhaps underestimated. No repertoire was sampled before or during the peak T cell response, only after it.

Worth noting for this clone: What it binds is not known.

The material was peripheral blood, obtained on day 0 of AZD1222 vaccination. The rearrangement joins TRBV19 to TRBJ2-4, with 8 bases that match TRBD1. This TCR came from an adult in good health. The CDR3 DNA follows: TGTGCCAGTACCCTCAACGGACAGGGTATGAACATTCAGTACTTC. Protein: CASTLNGQGMNIQYF.